Presented here are 27 T cell receptor beta chains from one specimen sequenced in a study of CD8 T cells in Susac syndrome. Reverse transcription of roughly 0.45 to 1 ug RNA was performed with random hexamers. TCRdb fed the immunoSEQ multiplex PCR reads into MiXCR, producing one record per CDR3 protein. The table lists 100,000 to 150,000 distinct CDR3 sequences, about 93% of them singletons, with around 0.21% in the top ten. Sequencing was performed on CD8+ T cells from PBMCs. Source of these receptors: a human donor with Susac syndrome.

The chain combines TRBV30 with TRBJ2-5, with D maybe TRBD1 (6 bases). The CDR3 is 13 amino acids. V was cut by 4 bases and J by 5 bases, with 14 bases left in between. Germline V gene sequence: CDR1 GTSNPN, CDR2 SVGIG (reference sequence). CDR3 sequence (DNA): TGTGCCTGGAACCCCAGGGGCTTGGAGACCCAGTACTTC. This translates into CAWNPRGLETQYF.

V usage is TRBV30 and J usage is TRBJ2-3, with 9 bases lining up with TRBD2. CDR1 and CDR2 (germline): GTSNPN, SVGIG (reference sequence). This CDR3 comprises 16 residues. V trimming: 3 bases; J trimming: 2 bases; junction bases outside the gene matches: 9. CDR3 region: CAWSEGASGVTDTQYF. CDR3 coding DNA: TGTGCCTGGAGCGAAGGGGCTAGCGGGGTCACAGATACGCAGTATTTT.

The rearrangement uses TRBV6-5 and TRBJ1-2; D might be TRBD1 (6 bases). Trimming left V 1 base short and J 8 bases short, with 11 bases between. This CDR3 has 13 amino acids. Germline CDR1 MNHEY, CDR2 SVGAGI. CDR3 region: CASSYFTGLGYTF. As DNA, the CDR3 is TGTGCCAGCAGTTACTTTACAGGGTTGGGCTACACCTTC.

CDR3 amino acids: CASSVALAGPYEQYF. The DNA of the CDR3 is TGTGCCAGCAGCGTAGCTCTAGCGGGACCCTACGAGCAGTACTTC. The V call is TRBV9, the J call TRBJ2-7, with 9 bases lining up with TRBD2. J gave up 2 bases and V 0 bases, and 3 bases lay outside the gene matches. The germline CDR1 and CDR2 sequences are SGDLS and YYNGEE. This CDR3 is built from 15 residues.

The chain combines TRBV7-9 with TRBJ1-5; D is perhaps TRBD1 (5 bases). This CDR3 contains 16 residues. Germline lookup yields CDR1 SEHNR and CDR2 FQNEAQ (reference sequence). The germline V and J ends were trimmed by 1 base and 5 bases, with 15 bases remaining between them. The chain's CDR3 is CASSLGSGGSDQPQHF. Written as DNA, the CDR3 is TGTGCCAGCAGCTTAGGGTCCGGGGGATCAGATCAGCCCCAGCATTTT.

This chain uses TRBV13 with TRBJ1-2; tentative D call: TRBD1 (6 bases). Deletions cut 5 bases from V and 8 bases from J, with 15 bases between. Looked up from germline, CDR1 is PRHDT and CDR2 is FYEKMQ (reference sequence). The CDR3 runs to 13 residues. Written as DNA, the CDR3 is TGTGCCAGCAGCCAACCCGGGGGCTGGGGCTACACCTTC. This codes for CASSQPGGWGYTF. Together with reference TRBV13 and TRBJ1-2, the CDR3 gives the full variable domain: AAGVIQSPRHLIKEKRETATLKCYPIPRHDTVYWYQQGPGQDPQFLISFYEKMQSDKGSIPDRFSAQQFSDYHSELNMSSLELGDSALYFCASSQPGGWGYTFGSGTRLTVV.

The chain employs TRBV3-1 and TRBJ1-1; tentative D call: TRBD1 (6 bases). CDR1 and CDR2 from the germline V gene are LGHDT and YNNKEL (reference sequence). The CDR3 has 16 residues. V lost 5 bases and J lost 0, with 16 bases in between. The CDR3 DNA is TGTGCCAGCAGCTTTAGGGGGGCCGGTCTGAACACTGAAGCTTTCTTT. Protein sequence: CASSFRGAGLNTEAFF.

In this sample, this clonotype turned up a few times. This chain joins TRBV12-3 or TRBV12-4 and TRBJ2-1, with a possible D match to TRBD2 (6 bases). The CDR3 has 14 residues. V lost 1 base to trimming and J lost 6 bases, with 10 bases between them. The CDR3 loop is CASSLGGTGNEQFF. The DNA of the CDR3 is TGTGCCAGCAGTTTAGGGGGGACTGGCAATGAGCAGTTCTTC.

This clonotype was recorded once. The gene calls are TRBV27 and TRBJ1-5; no clear D. The CDR3 is 13 amino acids. The V and J ends lost 3 bases and 9 bases respectively, with 12 bases between them. Per germline, CDR1 MNHEY and CDR2 SMNVEV (reference sequence). The DNA for the CDR3 is TGTGCCAGCAGTTTTGAGGGTTCTAGGCCCCAGCATTTT. Translated: CASSFEGSRPQHF.

The chain recombines TRBV5-6 with TRBJ1-2, with D possibly matching TRBD1 (5 bases). The CDR3 loop spans 13 amino acids. V lost 4 bases and J 4 bases, leaving 11 bases between the germline ends. Per germline, CDR1 SGHDT and CDR2 YYEEEE. CDR3 in amino acids: CASSTRGSYGYTF. CDR3 DNA: TGTGCCAGCAGCACCCGGGGCAGCTATGGCTACACCTTC.

V and J are TRBV20-1 and TRBJ2-1; weak D call: TRBD2 (6 bases). CDR3 length: 14 residues. Germline CDR1 DFQATT, CDR2 SNEGSKA (reference sequence). V gave up 6 bases and J gave up 7 bases, with 19 bases separating them. The CDR3 spells CSARQGRGVNEQFF. CDR3 bases: TGCAGTGCGAGGCAGGGTCGCGGGGTAAATGAGCAGTTCTTC.

The chain joins TRBV9 to TRBJ2-1, with D possibly TRBD2 on 5 matching bases. Trimming left V 2 bases short and J 5 bases short, with 14 bases between. This CDR3 region has 15 residues. Germline V gene lookup returns CDR1 SGDLS and CDR2 YYNGEE. The CDR3 DNA sequence: TGTGCCAGCAGCGTCTGGCTAGAGGGAAACAATGAGCAGTTCTTC. It translates to CASSVWLEGNNEQFF.

This chain uses TRBV7-9 with TRBJ1-1; D is uncertain. V shed 2 bases and J shed 2 bases, with 12 bases lying between them. CDR3 length: 15 amino acids. Germline V lookup: CDR1 SEHNR, CDR2 FQNEAQ (reference sequence). CDR3 amino acids: CASSLSGFHNTEAFF. The CDR3, as DNA: TGTGCCAGCAGCTTATCTGGGTTTCACAACACTGAAGCTTTCTTT.

The J gene is TRBJ2-7, the V gene TRBV30, with D possibly matching TRBD2 (5 bases). CDR3 size: 14 residues. Between the trimmed V and J ends, which lost 5 bases and 0 bases, there was a span of 14 bases. Germline lookup yields CDR1 GTSNPN and CDR2 SVGIG (reference sequence). CDR3 bases: TGTGCCTGGGATGGACTGGGCGCCTCCTACGAGCAGTACTTC. It encodes CAWDGLGASYEQYF.

J is TRBJ1-1 and V is TRBV27; D not certain. The CDR3 runs to 13 residues. The germline V and J ends were trimmed by 6 bases and 6 bases, with 14 bases remaining between them. CDR1 and CDR2 (germline): MNHEY, SMNVEV (reference sequence). CDR3 in DNA: TGTGCCAGCAGGACTTCCAAATGGGCTGAAGCTTTCTTT. Translating gives CASRTSKWAEAFF.

The rearrangement uses TRBV20-1 and TRBJ1-6; TRBD1 aligns across 7 bases. The CDR3 covers 14 residues. Germline V lookup: CDR1 DFQATT, CDR2 SNEGSKA (reference sequence). The V gene end was trimmed by 7 bases and the J gene end by 5 bases; junction bases not matched to a gene: 8. The CDR3 protein is CSGGTAPDNSPLHF. The CDR3 coding sequence is TGCAGTGGAGGGACAGCACCCGATAATTCACCCCTCCACTTT.

The chain uses TRBV28 and TRBJ2-7; possibly TRBD1 for D (5 bases). V lost 2 bases and J lost 0, with 14 bases in between. Germline assignment: CDR1 MDHEN and CDR2 SYDVKM. CDR3 size: 16 residues. Here the CDR3 reads CASSLTDTSYSYEQYF. CDR3 sequence (DNA): TGTGCCAGCAGTTTAACGGACACAAGTTACTCCTACGAGCAGTACTTC.

In this sample, this clonotype turned up a few times. The chain recombines TRBV27 with TRBJ2-3; D not resolved. This CDR3 has 13 amino acids. Trimming removed 0 bases at V and 7 bases at J, with 8 bases between. Germline values: CDR1 MNHEY, CDR2 SMNVEV (reference sequence). CDR3 coding DNA: TGTGCCAGCAGTTTATCGGTGAAGCATACGCAGTATTTT. This codes for CASSLSVKHTQYF.

The chain employs TRBV6-1 and TRBJ1-6; D ambiguous. From germline, CDR1 is MNHNS and CDR2 SASEGT. The CDR3 spans 13 residues. V gave up 7 bases and J gave up 14 bases, with 18 bases separating them. The chain's CDR3 is CASNLPWTLTLHF. DNA for the CDR3: TGTGCCAGCAACTTACCTTGGACGTTGACCCTCCACTTT.

This clonotype is a singleton in its sample. The rearrangement links TRBV27 to TRBJ2-4; D is possibly TRBD2 (5 bases). CDR1 and CDR2 (germline): MNHEY, SMNVEV (reference sequence). This CDR3 contains 12 residues. The V end lost 11 bases, the J end lost 3 bases, and 11 bases lay between the germline ends. The CDR3 loop reads CAEGSGKNIQYF. DNA of the CDR3: TGTGCCGAGGGTTCCGGCAAAAACATTCAGTACTTC.

This chain uses TRBV10-3 with TRBJ1-1, with D uncertain. CDR3 size: 15 residues. V dropped 4 bases and J dropped 3 bases, with 15 bases sitting between them. Germline lookup yields CDR1 ENHRY and CDR2 SYGVKD. The CDR3 reads CAISALSSDDTEAFF. CDR3 coding DNA: TGTGCCATCAGTGCCCTAAGCAGTGACGACACTGAAGCTTTCTTT.

The chain couples TRBV20-1 to TRBJ2-7; 8 bases match TRBD2. This CDR3 spans 13 amino acids. V lost 6 bases and J lost 4; bases outside the gene matches: 8. The germline V gene has CDR1 DFQATT and CDR2 SNEGSKA (reference sequence). The CDR3 bases are TGCAGTGCAACCGGGACTAGAAGATACGAGCAGTACTTC. Translation gives CSATGTRRYEQYF.

The V gene is TRBV6-1, the J gene TRBJ1-6; the match to TRBD1 covers 9 bases. The germline V gene encodes CDR1 MNHNS and CDR2 SASEGT. The CDR3 totals 16 residues. V shed 6 bases and J 7 bases; nucleotides not matched to a gene: 10. In DNA, the CDR3 is TGTGCCAGCAGCCTGACAGGGGGAGGCGTGAATTCACCCCTCCACTTT. Its protein product is CASSLTGGGVNSPLHF.

The V and J genes are TRBV9 and TRBJ2-5; 10 nucleotides agree with TRBD2. The CDR3 has 15 amino acids. The V and J ends lost 4 bases and 3 bases, in that order; junction bases with no gene match: 6. CDR1 is SGDLS, CDR2 YYNGEE, per germline. The CDR3 DNA reads as TGTGCCAGCAGCCCCCAGGGACTAGCGAAAGAGACCCAGTACTTC. Its protein product is CASSPQGLAKETQYF.

This clonotype was recorded once. The chain couples TRBV4-3 to TRBJ1-1, with D possibly TRBD1 on 5 matching bases. The germline V gene encodes CDR1 LGHNA and CDR2 YSLEER. V was shortened by 0 bases and J by 6 bases, with 17 bases between the two germline ends. This CDR3 is built from 16 residues. Here the CDR3 reads CASSQDSRGGLSEAFF. CDR3 DNA: TGCGCCAGCAGCCAAGATTCGCGTGGGGGACTCTCTGAAGCTTTCTTT.

This chain uses TRBV9 with TRBJ2-1; tentative D call: TRBD1 (6 bases). The CDR3 totals 15 residues. Trimming shortened V by 6 bases and J by 9 bases, and 22 bases separated the two germline ends. Germline lookup yields CDR1 SGDLS and CDR2 YYNGEE. CDR3 region: CASTPPNRDGSEQFF. The DNA for the CDR3 is TGTGCCAGCACCCCACCGAACAGGGACGGGTCTGAGCAGTTCTTC.

The chain recombines TRBV11-2 with TRBJ2-7; a weak D match, TRBD2 (5 bases). CDR1 is SGHAT and CDR2 is FQNNGV in the germline V gene. This CDR3 is built from 17 residues. The V and J ends lost 3 bases and 2 bases respectively, with 20 bases between them. The CDR3, as DNA: TGTGCCAGCAGCTTCGGAACAGCGGCCCATTCTACCTACGAGCAGTACTTC. Amino acid sequence: CASSFGTAAHSTYEQYF.